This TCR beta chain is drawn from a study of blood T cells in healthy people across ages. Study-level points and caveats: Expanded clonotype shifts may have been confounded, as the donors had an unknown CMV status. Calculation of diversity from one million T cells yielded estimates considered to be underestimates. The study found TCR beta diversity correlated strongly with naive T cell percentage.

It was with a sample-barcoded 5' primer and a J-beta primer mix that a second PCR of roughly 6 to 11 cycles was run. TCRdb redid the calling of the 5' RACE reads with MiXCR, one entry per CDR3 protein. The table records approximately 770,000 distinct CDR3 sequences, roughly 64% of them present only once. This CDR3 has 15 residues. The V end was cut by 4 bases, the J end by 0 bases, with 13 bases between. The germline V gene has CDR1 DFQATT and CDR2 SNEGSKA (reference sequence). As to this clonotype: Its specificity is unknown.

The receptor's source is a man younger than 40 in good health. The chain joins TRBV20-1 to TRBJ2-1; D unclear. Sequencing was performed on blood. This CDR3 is CSATVHSRSYNEQFF. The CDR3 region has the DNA TGCAGTGCTACAGTCCATAGCCGCTCCTACAATGAGCAGTTCTTC.